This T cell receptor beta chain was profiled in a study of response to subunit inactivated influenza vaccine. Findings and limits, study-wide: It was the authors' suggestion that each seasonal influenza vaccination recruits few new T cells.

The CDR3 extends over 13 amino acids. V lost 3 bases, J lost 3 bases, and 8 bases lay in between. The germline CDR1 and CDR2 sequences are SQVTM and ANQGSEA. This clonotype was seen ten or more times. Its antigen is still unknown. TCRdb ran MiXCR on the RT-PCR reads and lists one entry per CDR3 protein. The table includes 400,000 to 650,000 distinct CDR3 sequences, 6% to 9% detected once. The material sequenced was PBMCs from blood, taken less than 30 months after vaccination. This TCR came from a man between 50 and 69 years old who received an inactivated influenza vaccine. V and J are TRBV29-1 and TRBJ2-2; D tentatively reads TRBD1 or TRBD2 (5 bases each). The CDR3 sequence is CSVDRDDTGELFF. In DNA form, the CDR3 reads TGCAGCGTTGACAGGGACGACACCGGGGAGCTGTTTTTT.